This TCR beta chain appears in the sequencing data of a study of cytomegalovirus exposure and HLA in healthy donors. The ends were cut back, 1 base at V and 8 bases at J, with 18 bases in the middle. Germline CDR1 SEHNR, CDR2 FQNEAQ (reference sequence). This CDR3 is built from 16 residues. Study-wide results and limits: Fewer N-insertions (relative to the approximately 700-donor mean) were reportedly seen in an Asian-associated ancestry cluster in a later analysis.

In regard to this clone: The antigen is not known.

Primers for the PCR totalled 60 Vbeta and 13 Jbeta. Data came from immunoSEQ multiplex PCR; TCRdb stores just in-frame clones and leaves some out. Of 100,000 to 120,000 clones listed, roughly three quarters are singletons. The TCR comes from a man aged 35-49 years in good health and CMV-seronegative. The chain joins TRBV7-9 to TRBJ1-5, with D perhaps TRBD1 (5 bases). Sequencing was carried out using PBMCs. The CDR3 nucleotides read TGTGCCAGCAGCTTAGTGTACGCCGGGGGAGGCGAGCCCCAGCATTTT. As protein: CASSLVYAGGGEPQHF.